Below, 7 T cell receptor beta chains from the same sample are listed, as sequenced in a study of CD8 T cells in Susac syndrome. RNA amounts of roughly 0.45 to 1 ug underwent reverse transcription with random hexamers. A single record per CDR3 protein comes from TCRdb applying MiXCR to the immunoSEQ multiplex PCR reads. The sample has approximately 190,000 distinct CDR3 sequences; roughly 94% are singletons. The material sequenced was CD8+ T cells from PBMCs. The receptors here all came from a human donor with Susac syndrome.

In DNA, the CDR3 is TGTGCCACCAGTTTACCGGGAGGGTCCGGTGAGCAGTTCTTC. This translates into CATSLPGGSGEQFF. The V gene is TRBV24-1, the J gene TRBJ2-1; 8 nucleotides align to TRBD2. The CDR3 length is 14 residues. Germline values: CDR1 KGHDR, CDR2 SFDVKD. Germline trimming cut 6 bases from V and 9 bases from J; bases unmatched to any gene: 9.

The rearrangement joins TRBV20-1 to TRBJ2-5, with TRBD2 matching 8 bases. Germline lookup yields CDR1 DFQATT and CDR2 SNEGSKA (reference sequence). This CDR3 has 12 amino acids. V dropped 6 bases and J dropped 2; count of bases not matched to a gene: 2. The CDR3: CSARGEQETQYF. The CDR3 DNA reads as TGCAGTGCGCGGGGGGAGCAAGAGACCCAGTACTTC.

The J gene is TRBJ2-2, the V gene TRBV24-1; 7 nucleotides agree with TRBD1. The CDR3 loop spans 16 amino acids. V trimming: 9 bases; J trimming: 1 base; junction bases outside the gene matches: 10. CDR1 is KGHDR and CDR2 is SFDVKD in the germline V gene. The CDR3 loop is CATAAPRTGNTGELFF. The CDR3 DNA follows: TGTGCCACCGCGGCCCCCCGGACAGGGAACACCGGGGAGCTGTTTTTT.

The chain recombines TRBV6-1 with TRBJ1-2; D not certain. The V gene's germline CDR1 is MNHNS and CDR2 SASEGT. The CDR3 covers 16 residues. The V end was cut by 0 bases, the J end by 0 bases, with 11 bases between. The CDR3: CASSEAQGSPNYGYTF. The CDR3, as DNA: TGTGCCAGCAGTGAAGCCCAAGGGTCCCCTAACTATGGCTACACCTTC.

As DNA, the CDR3 is TGCGCCAGCAGACTAGCGGGGGGGCCCTCCGGGGAGCTGTTTTTT. It specifies CASRLAGGPSGELFF. J is TRBJ2-2 and V is TRBV5-1; 13 bases match TRBD2. This CDR3 is built from 15 residues. The germline V gene encodes CDR1 SGHRS and CDR2 YFSETQ. Trimming at V came to 5 bases and at J to 6 bases, leaving 4 bases not matched to a gene.

The chain carries TRBV25-1 and TRBJ2-1; 16 positions agree with TRBD2. V trimming: 3 bases; J trimming: 9 bases; junction bases outside the gene matches: 8. This CDR3 is 17 amino acids long. Per germline, CDR1 MGHDK and CDR2 SYGVNS. DNA for the CDR3: TGTGCCAGCAGTGACTCCGGGACTAGCGGGAGGGTCAGTGAGCAGTTCTTC. Translation: CASSDSGTSGRVSEQFF.

The DNA of the CDR3 is TGTGCCAGCAGGGTTTGGGATGAAAAACTGTTTTTT. Translated, it gives CASRVWDEKLFF. This chain joins TRBV28 and TRBJ1-4; D is ambiguous. Trimming took 6 bases from V and 6 from J, leaving 8 bases between them. Germline V gene sequence: CDR1 MDHEN, CDR2 SYDVKM. The CDR3 length is 12 residues.